This T cell receptor beta chain was sequenced during a study of blood T cell repertoires in COVID-19. Background on the study: Italy, Spain and the United States were the sources of the convalescent and acute COVID-19 samples. T cells, B-cell-depleted T cells, or PBMCs provided the cDNA or gDNA that served as material.

Germline V gene lookup returns CDR1 SGHDT and CDR2 YYEEEE. The CDR3 is made up of 13 amino acids. J gave up 6 bases and V 1 base, and 3 bases lay outside the gene matches. As processed by the authors: Estimates of nucleated cell counts were drawn from the amplification of reference gene primers. TCRdb's table, derived via immunoSEQ multiplex PCR, lists solely in-frame clones and lacks some. The V and J calls and clone size are taken from that table; D and trimming were inferred from the DNA. Here the sample spans some 130,000 clones, about four fifths being singletons. The TCR sequence derives from an older man with acute or convalescent COVID-19. Material for sequencing was peripheral blood. The genes are TRBV5-6 and TRBJ1-2; 7 bases are shared with TRBD1. CDR3: CASSLRQGDGYTF. The DNA of the CDR3 is TGTGCCAGCAGCTTGCGACAGGGAGATGGCTACACCTTC.